The 21 T cell receptor beta chains below come from one sample, sequenced in a study of blood T cell repertoires in COVID-19. Produced via immunoSEQ multiplex PCR; TCRdb's table is partial and in-frame only. This table has some 150,000 clones, roughly 75% appearing once. The sample was PBMCs or T cells enriched from blood (not recorded which). These receptors were obtained from a woman aged 45-65 years who had recovered from COVID-19.

This clone was recorded a few times. The chain joins TRBV11-3 to TRBJ2-3, with a weak D call TRBD2 (6 bases). Germline-derived CDR1 and CDR2 are SGHNT and YENEEA. V gave up 3 bases and J gave up 4 bases, with 8 bases separating them. The CDR3 sequence is 13 residues long. CDR3 sequence (DNA): TGTGCCAGCAGCTTCGGGGGTGCAGATACGCAGTATTTT. It yields the protein CASSFGGADTQYF.

This sequence joins TRBV27 and TRBJ1-5, with TRBD1 matching 9 bases. The CDR3 extends over 16 amino acids. Losses at the gene ends were 6 bases for V and 7 bases for J; bases not matched to a gene: 13. Germline loops: CDR1 MNHEY, CDR2 SMNVEV (reference sequence). CDR3 loop: CASSRRDRESWQPQHF. For the CDR3, the DNA is TGTGCCAGCAGCCGCCGGGACAGGGAATCGTGGCAGCCCCAGCATTTT.

The rearrangement links TRBV7-8 to TRBJ2-3; maybe TRBD1 (6 bases). The CDR3 sequence is 13 residues long. V dropped 4 bases and J dropped 5 bases, with 10 bases sitting between them. Germline V gives CDR1 SGHVS, CDR2 FQNEAQ. DNA of the CDR3: TGTGCCAGCAGCTCAACAGGGAAAGATACGCAGTATTTT. It yields the protein CASSSTGKDTQYF.

The genes are TRBV5-4 and TRBJ1-2; 7 bases map to TRBD1. Germline lookup yields CDR1 SGHNT and CDR2 YYREEE (reference sequence). This CDR3 is built from 14 residues. V was pared by 4 bases and J by 0 bases, with 3 bases of the junction left unmatched. In DNA form, the CDR3 reads TGTGCCAGCAGCGTGGGACAGACTAACTATGGCTACACCTTC. It is translated as CASSVGQTNYGYTF.

The V call is TRBV7-2, the J call TRBJ1-2; D remains ambiguous. Germline assignment: CDR1 SGHTA and CDR2 FQGNSA. Between the trimmed V and J ends, which lost 5 bases and 4 bases, there was a span of 8 bases. This CDR3 is built from 12 residues. Written as DNA, the CDR3 is TGTGCCAGCAGCGTCGGGATCTATGGCTACACCTTC. As protein: CASSVGIYGYTF.

This rearrangement joins TRBV6-4 to TRBJ1-1, with 8 bases identical to TRBD1. Per the germline V gene, CDR1 is MRHNA and CDR2 is SNTAGT. J gave up 1 base and V 7 bases, and 5 bases lay outside the gene matches. This CDR3 spans 14 amino acids. The CDR3 DNA follows: TGTGCCAGCAAGCAGGGACAGGCGAACACTGAAGCTTTCTTT. The encoded protein is CASKQGQANTEAFF.

The chain employs TRBV15 and TRBJ2-7, with a tentative D call TRBD1 (6 bases). CDR1 and CDR2 (germline): LNHNV, YYDKDF (reference sequence). CDR3 length: 15 amino acids. The ends were cut back, 1 base at V and 6 bases at J, with 16 bases in the middle. CDR3 sequence (DNA): TGTGCCACCAGCAGAGGGGGGCCTGTCCCAGGCGAGCAGTACGTC. Translation gives CATSRGGPVPGEQYV.

V gene TRBV4-1 combines with J gene TRBJ1-5; 7 positions match TRBD1. Trimming took 0 bases from V and 6 from J; bases not matched to a gene: 5. This CDR3 spans 15 amino acids. Germline values: CDR1 MGHRA, CDR2 YSYEKL. Here the CDR3 reads CASSQEGQGGQPQHF. The DNA for the CDR3 is TGCGCCAGCAGCCAAGAGGGGCAGGGGGGTCAGCCCCAGCATTTT.

This chain uses TRBV7-2 with TRBJ2-5; 7 positions agree with TRBD1. Germline trimming cut 4 bases from V and 5 bases from J; bases unmatched to any gene: 4. CDR3 size: 13 residues. From germline, CDR1 is SGHTA and CDR2 FQGNSA. The chain's CDR3 is CASSSAGGETQYF. CDR3 bases: TGTGCCAGCAGCTCAGCAGGGGGTGAGACCCAGTACTTC.

V and J are TRBV4-1 and TRBJ1-2; TRBD1 matches at 7 bases. The V gene end was trimmed by 0 bases and the J gene end by 2 bases; junction bases not matched to a gene: 12. Germline values: CDR1 MGHRA, CDR2 YSYEKL. The CDR3 totals 18 residues. In nucleotides, the CDR3 is TGCGCCAGCAGCCAAGAAGGGATGGGGGACAGCTCAAACTATGGCTACACCTTC. Protein sequence: CASSQEGMGDSSNYGYTF.

This chain uses TRBV24-1 with TRBJ2-7; a possible D gene is TRBD2 (6 bases). The V gene's germline CDR1 is KGHDR and CDR2 SFDVKD. The CDR3 has 15 amino acids. Trimming took 5 bases from V and 0 from J, leaving 13 bases between them. The CDR3 DNA reads as TGTGCCACCAGTGGGGGGGAGCTCAACTCCTACGAGCAGTACTTC. It translates to CATSGGELNSYEQYF.

The J gene is TRBJ2-5, the V gene TRBV2, with 9 positions matching TRBD2. This CDR3 is built from 15 residues. The J segment lost 1 base and the V segment lost 5 bases, leaving 5 bases of the junction unmatched. Per germline, CDR1 SNHLY and CDR2 FYNNEI. CDR3 region: CASSTRGGGQETQYF. In DNA, the CDR3 is TGTGCCAGCAGTACCCGCGGGGGGGGCCAAGAGACCCAGTACTTC.

This chain connects TRBV25-1 to TRBJ2-7, with TRBD1 matching 8 bases. This CDR3 has 14 amino acids. Germline V lookup: CDR1 MGHDK, CDR2 SYGVNS. The ends lost 4 bases at V and 3 bases at J; junction bases unmatched: 5. The CDR3 is CASSAKGTGYEQYF. The DNA for the CDR3 is TGTGCCAGCAGTGCGAAAGGGACAGGCTACGAGCAGTACTTC.

The gene calls are TRBV12-3 or TRBV12-4 and TRBJ2-1; D remains ambiguous. The CDR3 extends over 11 amino acids. V shed 3 bases and J shed 7 bases, with 4 bases lying between them. The CDR3, as DNA: TGTGCCAGCAGTTTTCGGAATGAGCAGTTCTTC. It is translated as CASSFRNEQFF.

Here the CDR3 reads CASSVGGGGYEQYF. The CDR3 DNA sequence: TGTGCCAGCAGCGTCGGTGGGGGAGGCTACGAGCAGTACTTC. The J gene is TRBJ2-7, the V gene TRBV28; the D gene is possibly TRBD2 (6 bases). The ends were cut back, 6 bases at V and 3 bases at J, with 15 bases in the middle. Germline V CDR1 and CDR2: MDHEN, SYDVKM. The CDR3 runs 14 residues.

This clone was seen only a few times. V usage is TRBV15 and J usage is TRBJ2-1; TRBD2 matches 10 bases. Germline CDR1 is LNHNV and CDR2 is YYDKDF (reference sequence). The CDR3 contains 16 residues. The V and J ends lost 0 bases and 8 bases, in that order; junction bases with no gene match: 7. The CDR3 DNA reads TGTGCCACCAGCAGAGATAGTAGCGGGGGGCGGGATGAGCAGTTCTTC. Residues: CATSRDSSGGRDEQFF. Filled out from reference TRBV15 and TRBJ2-1, the complete variable domain reads DAMVIQNPRYQVTQFGKPVTLSCSQTLNHNVMYWYQQKSSQAPKLLFHYYDKDFNNEADTPDNFQSRRPNTSFCFLDIRSPGLGDTAMYLCATSRDSSGGRDEQFFGPGTRLTVL.

This chain connects TRBV27 to TRBJ2-7; 8 bases are a match to TRBD2. The CDR3 covers 16 residues. Germline V lookup: CDR1 MNHEY, CDR2 SMNVEV (reference sequence). The V and J ends lost 8 bases and 2 bases, in that order; junction bases with no gene match: 14. In nucleotides, the CDR3 is TGTGCCAGCTGGGGAGCCTCGGGGGGGAAGACCTACGAGCAGTACTTC. Its translation: CASWGASGGKTYEQYF.

The genes are TRBV28 and TRBJ1-1, with a possible D match to TRBD1 (6 bases). The CDR3 runs 14 residues. Trimming left V 11 bases short and J 0 bases short, with 16 bases between. Germline loops: CDR1 MDHEN, CDR2 SYDVKM. CDR3 coding DNA: TGTGCCTCAGAGGGGGGGTGGCTGAACACTGAAGCTTTCTTT. Protein product: CASEGGWLNTEAFF.

Comments on this clone: An end of the junction differs from the germline gene, which may be a read error. The gene calls are TRBV28 and TRBJ1-1; 7 positions agree with TRBD1. Per germline, CDR1 MDHEN and CDR2 SYDVKM. The CDR3 spans 12 residues. The CDR3 coding sequence is TGTGCCAGCAGATTATCAGGGGGTGGTGCTTTCTTT. Translating gives CASRLSGGGAFF.

The CDR3 protein is CASSLTVAKNIQYF. CDR3 in DNA: TGCGCCAGCAGCCTGACTGTAGCCAAAAACATTCAGTACTTC. This chain connects TRBV5-1 to TRBJ2-4; unclear D gene. V lost 4 bases and J lost 0, with 8 bases in between. The CDR3 runs 14 residues. Germline loops: CDR1 SGHRS, CDR2 YFSETQ.

This clone occurred a few times. This chain connects TRBV28 to TRBJ1-6; perhaps TRBD1 as D (6 bases). CDR3 size: 14 residues. V dropped 6 bases and J dropped 7 bases, with 13 bases sitting between them. Germline V gene lookup returns CDR1 MDHEN and CDR2 SYDVKM. CDR3: CASSTTGWNSPLHF. CDR3 sequence (DNA): TGTGCCAGCAGCACCACAGGGTGGAATTCACCCCTCCACTTT.